This T cell receptor (beta chain) comes out of a study of T cell repertoires in cytomegalovirus infection. About the research overall: Newly reported HLA-C-restricted and thoroughly characterized HLA-B-restricted CMV epitopes were employed. Public TCR beta signatures were indicative of both CMV infection and a matching HLA type.

This CDR3 is built from 13 residues. CDR1 is KGHDR and CDR2 is SFDVKD in the germline V gene. Each CDR3 protein is one row after TCRdb ran MiXCR on the reads. The table has tens of thousands of distinct CDR3 sequences, about 24% seen once. This clonotype was seen many times. Its antigen is as yet unknown. The junction departs from germline at one end; a sequencing error may be responsible. The chain has TRBV24-1 and TRBJ1-1, with D perhaps TRBD1 (5 bases). This TCR was sampled from a human donor in good health (CMV status not recorded). Some clones in this sample may be carry-over from other donors' samples. Sequenced here: CD8+ T cells from cultured PBMCs, sampled from culture after CMV antigen stimulation. The CDR3 coding sequence is TGTGCCACCAGTGATGACTTGGACACGGAAGCTTTCTTT. Residues: CATSDDLDTEAFF.